The 21 T cell receptor beta chains below come from one sample, sequenced in a study of cytomegalovirus exposure and HLA in healthy donors. In the PCR, 60 Vbeta and 13 Jbeta primers were used. The method was immunoSEQ multiplex PCR; TCRdb's version includes in-frame clones alone and lacks a portion of them. The table lists around 130,000 clones, roughly 79% of them singletons. Sequenced input: PBMCs. These receptor sequences come from a boy under 10 years old in good health and CMV-seronegative.

The chain joins TRBV5-4 to TRBJ2-5, with D possibly being TRBD2 (6 bases). V was trimmed by 0 bases and J by 1 base, leaving 13 bases between them. This CDR3 contains 16 residues. CDR1 is SGHNT, CDR2 YYREEE, per germline (reference sequence). The CDR3 reads CASSLEMVGGQETQYF. The CDR3 nucleotides are TGTGCCAGCAGCTTGGAAATGGTCGGGGGCCAAGAGACCCAGTACTTC.

The V gene is TRBV4-1, the J gene TRBJ1-2; 7 bases match TRBD1. V was clipped by 4 bases and J by 0 bases; unmatched bases: 8. The germline CDR1 and CDR2 sequences are MGHRA and YSYEKL. The CDR3 loop spans 16 amino acids. The CDR3 sequence is CASSPQGVGANYGYTF. The CDR3 DNA is TGCGCCAGCAGCCCCCAGGGGGTTGGGGCTAACTATGGCTACACCTTC.

About this clone: One junction end does not reproduce the germline sequence, and a read error may be involved. The genes are TRBV10-1 and TRBJ2-2; the match to TRBD1 covers 10 bases. The CDR3 extends over 13 amino acids. Per germline, CDR1 WNHNN and CDR2 SYGVQD (reference sequence). CDR3 protein: CASSDLGTGDLFF. CDR3 DNA sequence: TGCGCCAGCAGTGATCTTGGGACAGGGGACCTGTTTTTT.

The chain's CDR3 is CASSFPGQETQYF. The CDR3 DNA sequence: TGTGCCAGCAGCTTTCCGGGCCAAGAGACCCAGTACTTC. This chain joins TRBV11-1 and TRBJ2-5; D ambiguous. Germline V gene lookup returns CDR1 SGHAT and CDR2 FQDESV (reference sequence). There are 13 residues in the CDR3. V gave up 3 bases and J gave up 1 base, with 6 bases separating them. The variable domain in full, completed from reference TRBV11-1 and TRBJ2-5, reads EAEVAQSPRYKITEKSQAVAFWCDPISGHATLYWYRQILGQGPELLVQFQDESVVDDSQLPKDRFSAERLKGVDSTLKIQPAELGDSAMYLCASSFPGQETQYFGPGTRLLVL.

This clone appeared a few times. The rearrangement uses TRBV6-4 and TRBJ2-3, with 9 nucleotides matching TRBD2. V dropped 0 bases and J dropped 4; count of bases not matched to a gene: 5. CDR1 and CDR2 (germline): MRHNA, SNTAGT. There are 16 residues in the CDR3. CDR3: CASSDSSGGDADTQYF. CDR3 bases: TGTGCCAGCAGTGACTCTAGCGGGGGCGACGCAGATACGCAGTATTTT.

This clone was counted a single time. The chain uses TRBV6-5 and TRBJ2-4; tentative D call: TRBD1 (5 bases). Germline loops: CDR1 MNHEY, CDR2 SVGAGI. CDR3 length: 16 residues. With 0 bases removed from V and 8 bases from J, the gap between germline ends came to 17 bases. CDR3 bases: TGTGCCAGCAGTTACTCTCCGACAGCCGGTGTAGACATTCAGTACTTC. As protein: CASSYSPTAGVDIQYF.

For the CDR3, the DNA is TGTGCCAGTAACCGCCAAGGACTAGCCTCCCATGAGCAGTTCTTC. This sequence encodes CASNRQGLASHEQFF. The V call is TRBV19, the J call TRBJ2-1, with 8 bases fitting TRBD2. The CDR3 spans 15 residues. The ends lost 7 bases at V and 8 bases at J; junction bases unmatched: 13. Per germline, CDR1 LNHDA and CDR2 SQIVND (reference sequence).

The V call is TRBV9, the J call TRBJ2-2; TRBD1 agrees at 8 bases. The CDR3 runs to 15 residues. Germline CDR1 reads SGDLS; CDR2 reads YYNGEE. V lost 1 base, J lost 6 bases, and 5 bases stayed unmatched. The CDR3 coding sequence is TGTGCCAGCAGCGTAAGAGACAGGGGATCCGGGGAGCTGTTTTTT. Protein: CASSVRDRGSGELFF.

The rearrangement joins TRBV7-9 to TRBJ2-3; weak D call: TRBD1 (6 bases). With 5 bases removed from V and 3 bases from J, the gap between germline ends came to 15 bases. The germline gives CDR1 SEHNR, CDR2 FQNEAQ (reference sequence). The CDR3 loop spans 15 amino acids. CDR3 in DNA: TGTGCCAGCAGCACTCGGGACACCCCGACAGATACGCAGTATTTT. This encodes CASSTRDTPTDTQYF.

The chain carries TRBV9 and TRBJ2-6; D gene unclear. Looked up from germline, CDR1 is SGDLS and CDR2 is YYNGEE. V was pared by 0 bases and J by 0 bases, with 4 bases between. The CDR3 is made up of 15 amino acids. In DNA form, the CDR3 reads TGTGCCAGCAGCGTAGTCCTCTCTGGGGCCAACGTCCTGACTTTC. It codes for CASSVVLSGANVLTF.

The sample holds a few counts of this clone. V and J are TRBV30 and TRBJ2-4; no reliable D call. This CDR3 has 13 amino acids. Deletions cut 2 bases from V and 8 bases from J, with 13 bases between. CDR1 is GTSNPN and CDR2 is SVGIG in the germline V gene (reference sequence). CDR3 nucleotides: TGTGCCTGGAGTCCTACAGAAATCGACATTCAGTACTTC. Amino acid sequence: CAWSPTEIDIQYF.

With respect to this clone: At one boundary the junction diverges from the germline segment, which might be a read error. The chain has TRBV6-5 and TRBJ2-3, with 10 bases identical to TRBD2. Germline lookup yields CDR1 MNHEY and CDR2 SVGAGI. This CDR3 is 15 amino acids long. CDR3 protein: CAGSSLAGATDTQYF. CDR3 in DNA: TGTGCCGGCAGTTCCCTAGCGGGAGCGACAGATACGCAGTATTTT.

This rearrangement joins TRBV5-1 to TRBJ1-4; D ambiguous. Germline CDR1 and CDR2: SGHRS and YFSETQ. CDR3 length: 14 amino acids. The V end lost 6 bases, the J end lost 0 bases, and 9 bases lay between the germline ends. The CDR3 protein is CASKQDSTNEKLFF. The CDR3 DNA is TGCGCCAGCAAACAAGATTCAACTAATGAAAAACTGTTTTTT.

In its sample, this clone was seen once. The V call is TRBV2, the J call TRBJ1-1; D gene ambiguous. Trimming pared 3 bases from V and 1 base from J, leaving 6 bases between. There are 13 residues in the CDR3. CDR1 and CDR2 (germline): SNHLY, FYNNEI. This CDR3 is CASSEYRNTEAFF. The CDR3 coding sequence is TGTGCCAGCAGTGAGTACAGGAACACTGAAGCTTTCTTT.

The CDR3 spells CASSPKHRSHYEQYF. DNA of the CDR3: TGTGCCAGCAGTCCTAAACACAGGAGCCACTACGAGCAGTACTTC. The chain is built from TRBV7-9 and TRBJ2-5; D perhaps matches TRBD1 (5 bases). With the DNA end fitting TRBJ2-7 better, the J assignment may be wrong. The germline gives CDR1 SEHNR, CDR2 FQNEAQ (reference sequence). The CDR3 covers 15 residues.

Turning to this clone: The sample contains more than one DNA sequence encoding this CDR3. V is TRBV6-4 and J is TRBJ2-1; TRBD2 matches at 7 bases. The length of the CDR3 is 14 residues. The germline V gene encodes CDR1 MRHNA and CDR2 SNTAGT. Losses at the gene ends were 0 bases for V and 6 bases for J; bases not matched to a gene: 2. CDR3 sequence: CASSDSTGGNEQFF. The CDR3 region has the DNA TGTGCCAGCAGTGACTCGACGGGAGGCAATGAGCAGTTCTTC.

This chain uses TRBV21-1 with TRBJ1-2. TRBV21-1 is reported as a pseudogene. The CDR3 is 16 amino acids. CDR3 region: CASSKEAADLNYGYTF. Here the CDR3 DNA reads TGTGCCAGCAGCAAAGAAGCGGCAGATCTTAACTATGGCTACACCTTC.

This chain joins TRBV6-1 and TRBJ2-4, with D possibly being TRBD2 (7 bases). Trimming cost V 2 bases and J 6 bases, with 14 bases left between them. From germline, CDR1 is MNHNS and CDR2 SASEGT. The CDR3 runs to 15 residues. CDR3 residues: CASSEMEGEGNIQYF. In DNA, the CDR3 is TGTGCCAGCAGTGAAATGGAGGGGGAGGGAAACATTCAGTACTTC.

This clone was counted once. CDR3 nucleotides: TGTGCCAGCAGCTCTGACTGGGGAGCACCCCTCCACTTT. It encodes CASSSDWGAPLHF. V and J are TRBV7-9 and TRBJ1-6, with D uncertain. The CDR3 sequence is 13 residues long. The germline V gene has CDR1 SEHNR and CDR2 FQNEAQ (reference sequence). The germline V and J ends were trimmed by 4 bases and 11 bases, with 12 bases remaining between them.

This chain links TRBV27 with TRBJ2-1, with 11 positions matching TRBD2. Germline assignment: CDR1 MNHEY and CDR2 SMNVEV (reference sequence). V dropped 5 bases and J dropped 4; count of bases not matched to a gene: 7. CDR3 length equals 16 residues. CDR3 sequence (DNA): TGTGCCAGCAGTGTCTTAGCGGGAGGGGGTTACAATGAGCAGTTCTTC. Translated: CASSVLAGGGYNEQFF.

The chain links TRBV7-9 to TRBJ2-7; D gene uncertain. CDR3 size: 13 residues. V lost 5 bases to trimming and J lost 1 base, with 9 bases between them. CDR1 and CDR2 (germline): SEHNR, FQNEAQ (reference sequence). The CDR3 region is CASSPPGSYEQYV. The CDR3 bases are TGTGCCAGCAGCCCCCCGGGTTCCTACGAGCAGTACGTC.